A selection of T cell receptor beta chains follows, all from one sample in a study of cytomegalovirus exposure and HLA in healthy donors. Here immunoSEQ multiplex PCR was the method, and the copy in TCRdb shows in-frame clones only, minus some. Of approximately 180,000 clones detected, around three quarters appear once; the ten largest clones hold 1.5% to 2%. Input material: PBMCs. All receptors derive from a woman aged 25 to 39 in good health and CMV-seronegative. The CDR3 runs from the conserved cysteine through the conserved F or W. A D gene is named only where the DNA matches it firmly. Clone sizes are given selectively: once, few, many, or a class where the clone is expanded.

NA,TRBV20-1,TRBJ2-3,NA,TGCACCCCGAGTCACACAGATACGCAGTATTTT,CTPSHTDTQYF
NA,TRBV19,TRBJ2-1,few,TGTGCCAGTAGTACCAGTTATGGGGCTCACAATGAGCAGTTCTTC,CASSTSYGAHNEQFF
TRBD1,TRBV2,TRBJ1-1,NA,TGTGCCAGCAGCCTTTACAGGGGTGGCTTGAACACTGAAGCTTTCTTT,CASSLYRGGLNTEAFF
NA,TRBV7-2,TRBJ1-1,NA,TGTGCCAGCAGCTTAGATCGCACAGGGGCTTTCTTT,CASSLDRTGAFF
TRBD1,TRBV4-1,TRBJ2-7,NA,TGCGCCAGCAGCCAAGGACTGCGGCGGACAGGCTCTCCGTTGCAGTACTTC,CASSQGLRRTGSPLQYF
NA,TRBV5-1,TRBJ1-4,NA,TGCGCCAGCAGCTCCGTAGGGGTTTCTAATGAAAAACTGTTTTTT,CASSSVGVSNEKLFF
NA,TRBV6-5,TRBJ2-3,NA,TGTGCCAGCAGTTTGGGGGACACGCCGGGTAGGGATACGCAGTATTTT,CASSLGDTPGRDTQYF
TRBD1,TRBV19,TRBJ1-2,NA,TGTGCCAGTACTCGACAGGGGGCCTATGGCTACACCTTC,CASTRQGAYGYTF
NA,TRBV19,TRBJ2-7,NA,TGTGCCAGTAGTATCCTCCCGGGAGCCTACGAGCAGTACTTC,CASSILPGAYEQYF
NA,TRBV9,TRBJ2-1,once,TGTGCCAGCAGCGGGCGGGGGCGCCTCAATGAGCAGTTCTTC,CASSGRGRLNEQFF
TRBD2,TRBV5-6,TRBJ2-5,NA,TGTGCCAGCAGGAGCACGGGACTAGCGGGGGAGACCCAGTACTTC,CASRSTGLAGETQYF
NA,TRBV19,TRBJ1-6,NA,TGTGCCAGTAGAGGGGGGGCAGCGCTTAATTCACCCCTCCACTTT,CASRGGAALNSPLHF
NA,TRBV7-3,TRBJ2-2,NA,TGTGCCAGCGGCCCGGCGGGCACCGGGGAGCTGTTTTTT,CASGPAGTGELFF
NA,TRBV5-1,TRBJ2-3,NA,TGCGCCAGCAGGGAGGTAGATACGCAGTATTTT,CASREVDTQYF
NA,TRBV5-1,TRBJ1-3,once,TGCGCCAGCAGCTTGGATGGAGGGCTCTCTGGAAACACCATATATTTT,CASSLDGGLSGNTIYF
NA,TRBV7-8,TRBJ2-7,NA,TGTGCCAGCAGCTTAGTTGCGGGGGCCTTCTCCTACGAGCAGTACTTC,CASSLVAGAFSYEQYF
NA,TRBV7-9,TRBJ2-1,few,TGTGCCAGCAGCTTATTAGACAATGAGCAGTTCTTC,CASSLLDNEQFF
TRBD1,TRBV11-2,TRBJ2-7,NA,TGTGCCAGCAGCTCCGCCCCCGGGACAGGGATAGGCGAGCAGTACTTC,CASSSAPGTGIGEQYF
TRBD1,TRBV30,TRBJ2-2,NA,TGTGCCTGGGGACAGGGATTCGCCGGGGAGCTGTTTTTT,CAWGQGFAGELFF
NA,TRBV10-2,TRBJ2-5,NA,TGCGCCAGCAGTGAAAGCGGCCCCGGGGGAGAGACCCAGTACTTC,CASSESGPGGETQYF